These 9 T cell receptor beta chains share one sample of origin, sequenced in a study of blood T cell repertoires in COVID-19. The protocol was immunoSEQ multiplex PCR, while the TCRdb copy is restricted to in-frame clones and leaves out a portion. Seen here are more than 200,000 clones, around nine tenths observed once, and the top ten hold around 0.72%. The sequencing input was peripheral blood. All receptors come from a man aged 35-49 years with acute or convalescent COVID-19.

The chain joins TRBV6-5 to TRBJ2-2; D remains unclear. Per the germline V gene, CDR1 is MNHEY and CDR2 is SVGAGI. The CDR3 is 13 amino acids. V was clipped by 3 bases and J by 2 bases, with 4 bases between them. The CDR3 sequence is CASSYPNTGELFF. The CDR3 DNA reads as TGTGCCAGCAGTTATCCAAACACCGGGGAGCTGTTTTTT.

This rearrangement joins TRBV29-1 to TRBJ2-1; 15 bases are a match to TRBD2. CDR1 is SQVTM and CDR2 is ANQGSEA in the germline V gene. The CDR3 contains 16 residues. Trimming took 4 bases from V and 9 from J; bases not matched to a gene: 10. The chain's CDR3 is CSVAKGTSGRTGEQFF. In nucleotides, the CDR3 is TGCAGCGTTGCCAAGGGGACTAGCGGGAGGACTGGTGAGCAGTTCTTC.

The rearrangement uses TRBV4-3 and TRBJ2-1; TRBD2 aligns across 13 bases. Germline assignment: CDR1 LGHNA and CDR2 YSLEER. Unmatched junction bases numbered 5, after V lost 2 bases and J lost 7 bases. The CDR3 length is 16 residues. The CDR3 DNA reads TGCGCCAGCAGCCAACTGACTAGCGGGGGGATGAATGAGCAGTTCTTC. Amino acid sequence: CASSQLTSGGMNEQFF.

V and J are TRBV19 and TRBJ2-2; D ambiguous. This CDR3 region has 16 residues. The germline gives CDR1 LNHDA, CDR2 SQIVND (reference sequence). The V gene lost 3 bases and the J gene lost 0 bases, with 11 bases spanning the gap. CDR3 loop: CASSISTIANTGELFF. For the CDR3, the DNA is TGTGCCAGTAGTATTAGCACAATTGCGAACACCGGGGAGCTGTTTTTT.

The CDR3 is CASSFGMADTQYF. The CDR3 DNA reads as TGTGCCAGCAGCTTCGGGATGGCAGATACGCAGTATTTT. The rearrangement joins TRBV7-9 to TRBJ2-3, with D perhaps matching TRBD2 (5 bases). The length of the CDR3 is 13 residues. CDR1 and CDR2 from the germline V gene are SEHNR and FQNEAQ (reference sequence). Trimming took 3 bases from V and 4 from J, leaving 8 bases between them.

With respect to this clone: The identical CDR3 is also encoded by other nucleotide sequences in the sample. V gene TRBV11-2 combines with J gene TRBJ2-1; TRBD2 agrees at 7 bases. The J segment lost 2 bases and the V segment lost 1 base, leaving 2 bases of the junction unmatched. Germline CDR1 reads SGHAT; CDR2 reads FQNNGV. This CDR3 contains 15 residues. The chain's CDR3 is CASSLGSGPYNEQFF. In DNA, the CDR3 is TGTGCCAGCAGCTTAGGTAGCGGGCCCTACAATGAGCAGTTCTTC.

CDR3 sequence reads: CASSVVSNIQYF. The CDR3 DNA follows: TGTGCCAGCAGCGTAGTATCCAACATTCAGTACTTC. This chain uses TRBV9 with TRBJ2-4; no clear D gene. Germline assignment: CDR1 SGDLS and CDR2 YYNGEE. Trimming removed 0 bases from V and 7 bases from J, with 5 bases in between. The CDR3 has 12 amino acids.

This chain links TRBV10-3 with TRBJ2-7; TRBD1 matches at 7 bases. Trimming cost V 6 bases and J 2 bases; bases outside gene matches: 10. Germline values: CDR1 ENHRY, CDR2 SYGVKD. The CDR3 is 15 amino acids. CDR3 coding DNA: TGTGCCATCAGGGGGGACAGCCAGAAGACCTACGAGCAGTACTTC. Its translation is CAIRGDSQKTYEQYF.

In DNA, the CDR3 is TGCGCCAGCAGCCGGACAGGGCTTACCTACGAGCAGTACTTC. It encodes CASSRTGLTYEQYF. The chain has TRBV5-1 and TRBJ2-7; 8 positions agree with TRBD1. CDR1 and CDR2 from the germline V gene are SGHRS and YFSETQ. This CDR3 has 14 residues. V dropped 4 bases and J dropped 2; count of bases not matched to a gene: 5.